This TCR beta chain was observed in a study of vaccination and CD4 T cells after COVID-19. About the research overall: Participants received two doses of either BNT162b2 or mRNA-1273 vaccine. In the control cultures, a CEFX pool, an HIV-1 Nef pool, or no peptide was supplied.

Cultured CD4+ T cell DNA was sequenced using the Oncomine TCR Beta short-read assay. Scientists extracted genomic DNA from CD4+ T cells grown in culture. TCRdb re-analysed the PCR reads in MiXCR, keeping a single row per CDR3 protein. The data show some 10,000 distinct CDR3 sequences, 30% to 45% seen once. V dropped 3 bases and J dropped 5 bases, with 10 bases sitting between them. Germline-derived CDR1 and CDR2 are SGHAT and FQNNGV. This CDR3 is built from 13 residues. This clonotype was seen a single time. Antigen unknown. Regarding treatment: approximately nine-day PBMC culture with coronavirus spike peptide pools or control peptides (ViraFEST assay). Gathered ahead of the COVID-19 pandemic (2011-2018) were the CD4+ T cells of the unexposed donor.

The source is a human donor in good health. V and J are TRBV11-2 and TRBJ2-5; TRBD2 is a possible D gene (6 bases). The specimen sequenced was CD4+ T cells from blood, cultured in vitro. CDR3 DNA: TGTGCCAGCAGCTTTGGCGGGGTGGAGACCCAGTACTTC. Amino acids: CASSFGGVETQYF.